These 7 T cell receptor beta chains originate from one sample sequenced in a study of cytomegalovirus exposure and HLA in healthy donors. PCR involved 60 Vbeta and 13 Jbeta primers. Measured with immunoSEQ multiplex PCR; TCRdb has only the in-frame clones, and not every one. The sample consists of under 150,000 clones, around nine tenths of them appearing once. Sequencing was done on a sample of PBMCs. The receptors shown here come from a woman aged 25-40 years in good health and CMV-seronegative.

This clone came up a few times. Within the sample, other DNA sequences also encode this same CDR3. The CDR3 region is CAWSRQGRETQYF. The CDR3 region has the DNA TGTGCCTGGAGTAGACAGGGGAGGGAGACCCAGTACTTC. This rearrangement joins TRBV30 to TRBJ2-5; 8 bases agree with TRBD1. The junction had 4 bases not matched to a gene; V was cut back by 2 bases and J by 5 bases. CDR3 size: 13 residues. Per germline, CDR1 GTSNPN and CDR2 SVGIG (reference sequence).

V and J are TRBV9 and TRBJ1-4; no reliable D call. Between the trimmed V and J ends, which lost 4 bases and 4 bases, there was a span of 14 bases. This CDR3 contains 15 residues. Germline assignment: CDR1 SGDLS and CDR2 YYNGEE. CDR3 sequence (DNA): TGTGCCAGCAGCCCAGACCCCAGGATTAATGAAAAACTGTTTTTT. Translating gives CASSPDPRINEKLFF.

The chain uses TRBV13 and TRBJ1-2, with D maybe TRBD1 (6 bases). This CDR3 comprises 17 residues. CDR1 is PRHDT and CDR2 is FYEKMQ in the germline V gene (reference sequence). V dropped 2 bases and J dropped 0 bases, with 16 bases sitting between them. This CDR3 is CASSLSQGRGSNYGYTF. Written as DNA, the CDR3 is TGTGCCAGCAGCTTATCACAGGGTAGGGGCTCTAACTATGGCTACACCTTC. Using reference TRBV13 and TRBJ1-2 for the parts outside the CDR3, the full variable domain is AAGVIQSPRHLIKEKRETATLKCYPIPRHDTVYWYQQGPGQDPQFLISFYEKMQSDKGSIPDRFSAQQFSDYHSELNMSSLELGDSALYFCASSLSQGRGSNYGYTFGSGTRLTVV.

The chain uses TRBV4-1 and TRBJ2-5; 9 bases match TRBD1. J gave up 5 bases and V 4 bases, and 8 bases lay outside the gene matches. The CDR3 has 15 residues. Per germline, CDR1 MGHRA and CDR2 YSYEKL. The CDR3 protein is CASSPRPGTGETQYF. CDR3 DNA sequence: TGCGCCAGCAGCCCACGACCAGGGACAGGGGAGACCCAGTACTTC.

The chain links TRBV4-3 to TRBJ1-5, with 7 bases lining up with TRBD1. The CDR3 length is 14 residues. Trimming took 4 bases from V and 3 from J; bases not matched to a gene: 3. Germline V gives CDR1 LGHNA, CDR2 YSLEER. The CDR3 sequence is CASSLDRTNQPQHF. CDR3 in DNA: TGCGCCAGCAGCCTGGACAGGACCAATCAGCCCCAGCATTTT.

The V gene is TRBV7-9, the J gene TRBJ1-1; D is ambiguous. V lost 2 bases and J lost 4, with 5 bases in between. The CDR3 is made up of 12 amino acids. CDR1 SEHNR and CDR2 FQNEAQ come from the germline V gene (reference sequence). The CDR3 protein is CASSLYSTEAFF. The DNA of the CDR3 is TGTGCCAGCAGCTTATATAGCACTGAAGCTTTCTTT.

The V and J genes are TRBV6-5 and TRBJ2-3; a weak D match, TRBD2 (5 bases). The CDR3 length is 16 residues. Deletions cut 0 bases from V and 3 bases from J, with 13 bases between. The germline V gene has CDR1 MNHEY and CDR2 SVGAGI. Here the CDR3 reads CASSYSFSVSTDTQYF. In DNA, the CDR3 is TGTGCCAGCAGTTACTCTTTTAGCGTTTCTACAGATACGCAGTATTTT.